This T cell receptor beta chain is from a study of T cell changes during pregnancy in multiple sclerosis. With V trimmed by 3 bases and J by 9 bases, 4 bases remained unmatched. The CDR3 has 13 amino acids. Germline V gene lookup returns CDR1 LNHDA and CDR2 SQIVND (reference sequence). The repertoire was sequenced with immunoSEQ multiplex PCR; TCRdb's copy has only in-frame clones and lacks some. The sample shows around 60,000 clones, 88% of them seen only once. This receptor was taken from a female donor with multiple sclerosis, enrolled in a pregnancy study. V is TRBV19 and J is TRBJ2-1, with 8 bases lining up with TRBD2. Source: peripheral blood, taken in the first trimester of pregnancy. CDR3 bases: TGTGCCAGTAGTATGGTAGCGGGAATTGAGCAGTTCTTC. This translates into CASSMVAGIEQFF.